This paragraph covers one TCR beta chain sequence. The data stem from a study of CD8 T cells in Susac syndrome. The authors reverse transcribed 0.5 to 1 ug RNA with random hexamers. TCRdb reprocessed the immunoSEQ multiplex PCR reads via MiXCR and lists one record per CDR3 protein. The sample contains 150,000 or so distinct CDR3 sequences, just over 90% of which appear only once. Looked up from germline, CDR1 is LGHDT and CDR2 is YNNKEL (reference sequence). V was pared by 0 bases and J by 1 base, with 11 bases of the junction left unmatched. This CDR3 spans 18 amino acids. This TCR was sampled from a human donor in good health. J is TRBJ1-1 and V is TRBV3-1, with 7 positions matching TRBD1. Sequencing was carried out using CD4+ T cells from PBMCs. CDR3: CASSQERDSGVRNTEAFF. CDR3 nucleotides: TGTGCCAGCAGCCAAGAAAGGGACAGCGGGGTGAGGAACACTGAAGCTTTCTTT.